Shown below are 26 T cell receptor beta chains from a single sample sequenced in a study of blood T cell repertoires in COVID-19. Libraries were prepared by immunoSEQ multiplex PCR; TCRdb keeps only in-frame clonotypes and omits some of them. The sample records about 270,000 clones, 80% to 90% being singletons. Source material: PBMCs or T cells enriched from blood (not recorded which). The receptors shown here come from a woman aged 30 to 39 with acute COVID-19.

The J gene is TRBJ2-7, the V gene TRBV5-4; 8 nucleotides line up with TRBD1. Germline lookup yields CDR1 SGHNT and CDR2 YYREEE (reference sequence). The CDR3 runs to 14 residues. V shed 4 bases, J shed 4 bases, and the junction held 7 bases outside the gene matches. CDR3 sequence reads: CASSRDRSPYEQYF. As DNA, the CDR3 is TGTGCCAGCAGCAGGGACAGGTCCCCGTACGAGCAGTACTTC.

The chain combines TRBV5-1 with TRBJ1-1, with D perhaps matching TRBD1 (5 bases). The CDR3 has 13 amino acids. Germline loops: CDR1 SGHRS, CDR2 YFSETQ. V shed 5 bases and J shed 8 bases, with 16 bases lying between them. As DNA, the CDR3 is TGCGCCAGCAGGCTCCTTGGGGCCCCCGAAGCTTTCTTT. This translates into CASRLLGAPEAFF.

The chain couples TRBV28 to TRBJ2-3; TRBD1 is a possible D gene (5 bases). Germline V gives CDR1 MDHEN, CDR2 SYDVKM. The CDR3 contains 17 residues. V lost 5 bases to trimming and J lost 2 bases, with 20 bases between them. This CDR3 reads CASSDSRTYLSTDTQYF. The CDR3 nucleotides read TGTGCCAGCAGTGATAGCCGGACATACCTCTCCACAGATACGCAGTATTTT. The whole variable domain, filled in from reference TRBV28 and TRBJ2-3, reads DVKVTQSSRYLVKRTGEKVFLECVQDMDHENMFWYRQDPGLGLRLIYFSYDVKMKEKGDIPEGYSVSREKKERFSLILESASTNQTSMYLCASSDSRTYLSTDTQYFGPGTRLTVL.

This clone was seen only once. The CDR3 reads CASSTLAGGVQFF. The CDR3 nucleotides read TGTGCCAGTAGTACCCTGGCGGGAGGGGTGCAGTTCTTC. J is TRBJ2-1 and V is TRBV19, with TRBD2 matching over 9 bases. Germline values: CDR1 LNHDA, CDR2 SQIVND (reference sequence). The V segment lost 4 bases and the J segment 12 bases; nucleotides outside the gene matches: 7. This CDR3 is 13 amino acids long. The whole variable domain, remainder taken from reference TRBV19 and TRBJ2-1, is DGGITQSPKYLFRKEGQNVTLSCEQNLNHDAMYWYRQDPGQGLRLIYYSQIVNDFQKGDIAEGYSVSREKKESFPLTVTSAQKNPTAFYLCASSTLAGGVQFFGPGTRLTVL.

The CDR3, as DNA: TGTGCCAGCACCAGAGAGGGCTCCTACAATGAGCAGTTCTTC. Translating it yields CASTREGSYNEQFF. V usage is TRBV6-5 and J usage is TRBJ2-1, with a weak D call TRBD2 (5 bases). CDR1 is MNHEY, CDR2 SVGAGI, per germline. V was trimmed by 7 bases and J by 0 bases, leaving 10 bases between them. The CDR3 sequence is 14 residues long.

The J gene is TRBJ1-4, the V gene TRBV10-3; TRBD1 matches 8 bases. The CDR3 loop spans 14 amino acids. Germline CDR1 and CDR2: ENHRY and SYGVKD. Trimming took 11 bases from V and 8 from J; bases not matched to a gene: 13. CDR3 DNA sequence: TGTGCCGTCCGACAGGACAGGGAGGCCGAAAAACTGTTTTTT. Residues: CAVRQDREAEKLFF.

CDR3 sequence (DNA): TGCAGTGGCGGAGAAGCCTACGAGCAGTACTTC. The encoded protein is CSGGEAYEQYF. The chain couples TRBV20-1 to TRBJ2-7, with unresolved D. CDR1 and CDR2 from the germline V gene are DFQATT and SNEGSKA (reference sequence). V lost 7 bases and J 2 bases, leaving 9 bases between the germline ends. The CDR3 length is 11 residues.

J is TRBJ2-5 and V is TRBV10-3; the D is unclear. The ends were cut back, 2 bases at V and 6 bases at J, with 4 bases in the middle. CDR1 and CDR2 from the germline V gene are ENHRY and SYGVKD. This CDR3 has 11 residues. In DNA, the CDR3 is TGTGCCATCAGTGAGGCTAAGACCCAGTACTTC. Protein product: CAISEAKTQYF.

The chain recombines TRBV6-5 with TRBJ2-2, with D maybe TRBD2 (5 bases). The CDR3 extends over 13 amino acids. The V gene lost 8 bases and the J gene lost 5 bases, with 12 bases spanning the gap. CDR1 is MNHEY, CDR2 SVGAGI, per germline. The CDR3 protein is CASDYRRTGELFF. In DNA form, the CDR3 reads TGTGCCAGCGACTACAGACGAACCGGGGAGCTGTTTTTT.

The chain couples TRBV24-1 to TRBJ1-6, with TRBD1 matching 10 bases. V shed 9 bases, J shed 5 bases, and the junction held 3 bases outside the gene matches. The CDR3 spans 14 residues. The germline gives CDR1 KGHDR, CDR2 SFDVKD. The CDR3 region has the DNA TGTGCCACCCGGGGACAGGGGAATAATTCACCCCTCCACTTT. Its protein product is CATRGQGNNSPLHF.

The chain joins TRBV20-1 to TRBJ2-1, with D tentatively TRBD2 (5 bases). Trimming stripped 3 bases from V and 0 bases from J, with 15 bases between. CDR1 is DFQATT, CDR2 SNEGSKA, per germline (reference sequence). The CDR3 has 16 residues. CDR3 in amino acids: CSASPSPASSYNEQFF. The DNA of the CDR3 is TGCAGTGCTAGTCCTAGCCCGGCGAGCTCCTACAATGAGCAGTTCTTC.

The chain joins TRBV5-8 to TRBJ1-3, with 9 bases lining up with TRBD1. Germline assignment: CDR1 SGHTS and CDR2 YDEGEE. The junction had 5 bases not matched to a gene; V was cut back by 4 bases and J by 0 bases. The CDR3 runs 16 residues. CDR3 nucleotide sequence: TGTGCCAGCAGCCCGGCGGGACAGGGCTCTGGAAACACCATATATTTT. It translates to CASSPAGQGSGNTIYF.

This sequence joins TRBV9 and TRBJ2-3, with 8 nucleotides matching TRBD2. CDR1 is SGDLS, CDR2 YYNGEE, per germline. CDR3 length: 17 residues. Germline trimming cut 4 bases from V and 2 bases from J; bases unmatched to any gene: 12. CDR3 in amino acids: CASSKRLAGGVTDTQYF. CDR3 DNA: TGTGCCAGCAGCAAACGGTTGGCGGGAGGTGTCACAGATACGCAGTATTTT. The variable domain in full, completed from reference TRBV9 and TRBJ2-3, reads DSGVTQTPKHLITATGQRVTLRCSPRSGDLSVYWYQQSLDQGLQFLIQYYNGEERAKGNILERFSAQQFPDLHSELNLSSLELGDSALYFCASSKRLAGGVTDTQYFGPGTRLTVL.

V is TRBV19 and J is TRBJ2-1, with a tentative D call TRBD2 (5 bases). The CDR3 contains 14 residues. CDR1 is LNHDA and CDR2 is SQIVND in the germline V gene (reference sequence). Between the trimmed V and J ends, which lost 1 base and 8 bases, there was a span of 12 bases. The CDR3 DNA is TGTGCCAGTAGTATAGCCACGATGAGGGATGAGCAGTTCTTC. Translation gives CASSIATMRDEQFF.

V is TRBV28 and J is TRBJ2-4, with D possibly being TRBD2 (5 bases). Germline V gene data show CDR1 as MDHEN and CDR2 as SYDVKM. CDR3 length: 16 amino acids. Trimming cost V 6 bases and J 1 base, with 16 bases left between them. This CDR3 is CASRPVGKDAKNIQYF. The CDR3 coding sequence is TGTGCCAGCAGGCCGGTCGGGAAGGACGCCAAAAACATTCAGTACTTC.

The rearrangement joins TRBV9 to TRBJ2-1; D uncertain. CDR3 size: 14 residues. V gave up 1 base and J gave up 0 bases, with 5 bases separating them. The V gene's germline CDR1 is SGDLS and CDR2 YYNGEE. The CDR3 is CASSVMSSYNEQFF. The CDR3 DNA sequence: TGTGCCAGCAGCGTAATGAGCTCCTACAATGAGCAGTTCTTC.

V gene TRBV7-3 combines with J gene TRBJ2-5; D is perhaps TRBD1 (6 bases). The V end lost 2 bases, the J end lost 3 bases, and 7 bases lay between the germline ends. CDR3 length: 13 residues. CDR1 and CDR2 (germline): SGHTA, FQGTGA. This chain's CDR3 is CASSLHREETQYF. The CDR3 bases are TGTGCCAGCAGCTTACACAGGGAAGAGACCCAGTACTTC. Filled out from reference TRBV7-3 and TRBJ2-5, the complete variable domain reads GAGVSQTPSNKVTEKGKYVELRCDPISGHTALYWYRQSLGQGPEFLIYFQGTGAADDSGLPNDRFFAVRPEGSVSTLKIQRTERGDSAVYLCASSLHREETQYFGPGTRLLVL.

The V and J genes are TRBV4-1 and TRBJ1-2; tentative D call: TRBD1 (5 bases). The CDR3 runs to 15 residues. The germline CDR1 and CDR2 sequences are MGHRA and YSYEKL. Trimming removed 2 bases at V and 3 bases at J, with 13 bases between. CDR3 DNA: TGCGCCAGCAGCCAAAAGACAGTCGCGGACTATGGCTACACCTTC. Translating it yields CASSQKTVADYGYTF.

For this clone: Other DNA sequences in this sample translate to the same CDR3. This CDR3 reads CASSWGQGTDTQYF. The CDR3 coding sequence is TGTGCCAGCAGCTGGGGACAGGGAACAGATACGCAGTATTTT. The chain recombines TRBV5-8 with TRBJ2-3; 9 nucleotides match TRBD1. CDR3 length equals 14 residues. V lost 3 bases to trimming and J lost 3 bases; unmatched junction nucleotides: 2. CDR1 and CDR2 (germline): SGHTS, YDEGEE.

V is TRBV7-6 and J is TRBJ1-1; no clear D gene. CDR1 is SGHVS and CDR2 is FNYEAQ in the germline V gene. The CDR3 length is 15 residues. The V and J ends lost 0 bases and 2 bases respectively, with 10 bases between them. DNA of the CDR3: TGTGCCAGCAGCTTAGCCCGGCAGACTAACACTGAAGCTTTCTTT. Its translation is CASSLARQTNTEAFF.

This rearrangement joins TRBV4-2 to TRBJ2-7, with 11 nucleotides matching TRBD2. J was trimmed by 9 bases and V by 1 base; bases with no gene match: 11. Germline V gene data show CDR1 as LGHNA and CDR2 as YNFKEQ. The CDR3 has 16 amino acids. The CDR3 region is CASSQGTSGSLGGQYF. In DNA, the CDR3 is TGTGCCAGCAGCCAAGGCACTAGCGGGAGTTTGGGTGGGCAGTACTTC.

The chain employs TRBV7-3 and TRBJ2-1; 7 bases are a match to TRBD2. CDR1 is SGHTA, CDR2 FQGTGA, per germline. J lost 7 bases, V lost 0 bases, and 18 bases had no gene match. The CDR3 runs to 19 residues. CDR3: CASSLTIRGVWEDRNEQFF. CDR3 DNA sequence: TGTGCCAGCAGCTTAACCATCCGGGGGGTGTGGGAAGACAGAAATGAGCAGTTCTTC.

V is TRBV27 and J is TRBJ2-3; 12 bases align to TRBD2. The germline gives CDR1 MNHEY, CDR2 SMNVEV (reference sequence). There are 15 residues in the CDR3. J gave up 4 bases and V 4 bases, and 3 bases lay outside the gene matches. The CDR3 DNA sequence: TGTGCCAGCAGTTGGCTAGCGGGAGGGCCAGATACGCAGTATTTT. Its protein is CASSWLAGGPDTQYF.

This chain joins TRBV5-6 and TRBJ2-1; 7 bases align to TRBD1. The junction had 10 bases not matched to a gene; V was cut back by 1 base and J by 9 bases. CDR3 length: 15 residues. Germline V CDR1 and CDR2: SGHDT, YYEEEE. CDR3 nucleotides: TGTGCCAGCAGCTTGCTCGACAGGGATATCGGTGAGCAGTTCTTC. Residues: CASSLLDRDIGEQFF.

The chain has TRBV3-1 (or the pseudogene TRBV3-2) and TRBJ2-5; tentatively, D is TRBD2 (6 bases). V was cut by 4 bases and J by 4 bases, with 13 bases left in between. CDR1 and CDR2 from the germline V gene are LGHDT and YNNKEL (reference sequence). The CDR3 covers 14 residues. The CDR3 sequence is CASSRDTSTETQYF. The CDR3, as DNA: TGTGCCAGCAGCCGAGATACTAGCACAGAGACCCAGTACTTC.

The V call is TRBV2, the J call TRBJ2-2; the match to TRBD2 covers 9 bases. V was clipped by 6 bases and J by 5 bases; unmatched bases: 7. This CDR3 has 15 residues. The germline gives CDR1 SNHLY, CDR2 FYNNEI. CDR3 coding DNA: TGTGCCAGCAGAACCGGGACTAGCAGAACCGGGGAGCTGTTTTTT. Residues: CASRTGTSRTGELFF.